One sample yielded the 12 T cell receptor beta chains listed below, sequenced in a study of graft-versus-host responses after intestinal transplantation (dated by TCRdb to about 2021). The sample's time point, from its label and the paper: cells obtained before transplantation from donor or recipient. These receptors lack a known antigen. Library construction relied on the immunoSEQ multiplex PCR assay. This immuneACCESS table, as held by TCRdb, lists in-frame sequences with V and J called but not all clones. Of the missing ones, under half trace to an unresolved V gene in checked studies; the others have no known cause. Within this sample are over 85,000 clones, with 85% to 95% of them counted one time only. The top ten hold over 0.15% of the sample. Sequenced here: unstimulated CD4+ T cells sorted from spleen or lymph node cells, sampled before transplant. The receptors here all came from a human donor who was the organ donor for an intestinal transplant.

This clone was counted once. The chain uses TRBV9 and TRBJ2-5, with 7 positions matching TRBD2. V was clipped by 3 bases and J by 4 bases; unmatched bases: 15. The germline gives CDR1 SGDLS, CDR2 YYNGEE. This CDR3 region has 17 residues. CDR3 sequence reads: CASSERGRASVGETQYF. The CDR3 DNA sequence: TGTGCCAGCAGCGAGCGGGGCAGGGCCAGCGTCGGAGAGACCCAGTACTTC.

This chain links TRBV4-2 with TRBJ2-1; 8 bases agree with TRBD2. V shed 0 bases, J shed 4 bases, and the junction held 2 bases outside the gene matches. This CDR3 has 15 residues. Per the germline V gene, CDR1 is LGHNA and CDR2 is YNFKEQ. Here the CDR3 reads CASSQELADYNEQFF. CDR3 bases: TGTGCCAGCAGCCAAGAACTAGCGGATTACAATGAGCAGTTCTTC.

Concerning this clone itself: Likely a read error: the CDR3 ends without its conserved phenylalanine or tryptophan. The CDR3 DNA is TGCGCCAGCAGTCTCCAGTCAGTGGATGGCTACACCCTC. It encodes CASSLQSVDGYTL. The gene calls are TRBV5-1 and TRBJ1-2; no definite D call. Germline V gene lookup returns CDR1 SGHRS and CDR2 YFSETQ. The CDR3 has 13 residues. The ends were cut back, 5 bases at V and 6 bases at J, with 14 bases in the middle.

V and J are TRBV29-1 and TRBJ1-1, with unresolved D. Trimming took off 2 bases at V and 0 bases at J, with 10 bases between the two ends. The CDR3 covers 14 residues. The germline V gene encodes CDR1 SQVTM and CDR2 ANQGSEA. CDR3 DNA: TGCAGCGTTGAAAGGGCGGGGATGAACACTGAAGCTTTCTTT. Its protein product is CSVERAGMNTEAFF.

V is TRBV5-1 and J is TRBJ1-2, with D perhaps TRBD1 (5 bases). The CDR3 spans 14 residues. The germline CDR1 and CDR2 sequences are SGHRS and YFSETQ. V lost 2 bases and J 4 bases, leaving 12 bases between the germline ends. This CDR3 is CASSLGRASYGYTF. The CDR3 DNA sequence: TGCGCCAGCAGCTTAGGCAGGGCTTCCTATGGCTACACCTTC. The variable domain in full, completed from reference TRBV5-1 and TRBJ1-2, reads KAGVTQTPRYLIKTRGQQVTLSCSPISGHRSVSWYQQTPGQGLQFLFEYFSETQRNKGNFPGRFSGRQFSNSRSEMNVSTLELGDSALYLCASSLGRASYGYTFGSGTRLTVV.

V is TRBV28 and J is TRBJ1-5; 9 bases are a match to TRBD1. CDR1 MDHEN and CDR2 SYDVKM come from the germline V gene. The CDR3 is 14 residues long. After removal of 8 bases from V and 6 bases from J, the junction contained 8 bases not matched to a gene. CDR3 protein: CASRDRALGQPQHF. In DNA, the CDR3 is TGTGCCAGCCGGGACAGGGCTTTGGGTCAGCCCCAGCATTTT. The whole variable domain, filled in from reference TRBV28 and TRBJ1-5, reads DVKVTQSSRYLVKRTGEKVFLECVQDMDHENMFWYRQDPGLGLRLIYFSYDVKMKEKGDIPEGYSVSREKKERFSLILESASTNQTSMYLCASRDRALGQPQHFGDGTRLSIL.

This sequence joins TRBV28 and TRBJ1-2, with D maybe TRBD1 (5 bases). This CDR3 comprises 11 residues. The V gene lost 11 bases and the J gene lost 14 bases, with 21 bases spanning the gap. CDR1 MDHEN and CDR2 SYDVKM come from the germline V gene. CDR3: CALHSVRGETF. CDR3 DNA: TGTGCCCTCCACAGCGTTCGGGGCGAGACCTTC.

The chain uses TRBV10-1 and TRBJ2-4; the D is unclear. Trimming stripped 0 bases from V and 0 bases from J, with 15 bases between. The germline gives CDR1 WNHNN, CDR2 SYGVQD (reference sequence). The CDR3 runs to 18 residues. The CDR3 region is CASSESSVGEIAKNIQYF. For the CDR3, the DNA is TGCGCCAGCAGTGAGTCGAGCGTAGGTGAGATAGCCAAAAACATTCAGTACTTC.

V usage is TRBV23-1 and J usage is TRBJ1-1; D possibly corresponds to TRBD1 (6 bases). TRBV23-1 is reported as an ORF; its role is uncertain. The CDR3 contains 16 residues. The V gene lost 2 bases and the J gene lost 0 bases, with 13 bases spanning the gap. Here the CDR3 reads CASSQGGFGMNTEAFF. The CDR3 bases are TGCGCCAGCAGTCAAGGGGGCTTTGGAATGAACACTGAAGCTTTCTTT.

This clone has only one observation. The CDR3 bases are TGTGCCAGCAGCCGGGACAGGACCTCTAACTATGGCTACACCTTC. Protein: CASSRDRTSNYGYTF. This chain connects TRBV5-6 to TRBJ1-2; TRBD1 matches 8 bases. The CDR3 covers 15 residues. Trimming at V came to 4 bases and at J to 0 bases, leaving 5 bases not matched to a gene. Germline CDR1 reads SGHDT; CDR2 reads YYEEEE.

V is TRBV28 and J is TRBJ1-2, with D unresolved. This CDR3 region has 11 residues. V dropped 9 bases and J dropped 2 bases, with 7 bases sitting between them. Germline CDR1 is MDHEN and CDR2 is SYDVKM. CDR3 protein: CASVTNYGYTF. The CDR3 DNA is TGTGCCAGTGTGACGAACTATGGCTACACCTTC.

DNA of the CDR3: TGTGCCAGCAGACGGGACAGGGCGGATGAAAAACTGTTTTTT. Translated: CASRRDRADEKLFF. The rearrangement links TRBV11-3 to TRBJ1-4, with 9 bases that match TRBD1. Germline V gene lookup returns CDR1 SGHNT and CDR2 YENEEA. The junction had 5 bases not matched to a gene; V was cut back by 6 bases and J by 6 bases. CDR3 length: 14 residues.